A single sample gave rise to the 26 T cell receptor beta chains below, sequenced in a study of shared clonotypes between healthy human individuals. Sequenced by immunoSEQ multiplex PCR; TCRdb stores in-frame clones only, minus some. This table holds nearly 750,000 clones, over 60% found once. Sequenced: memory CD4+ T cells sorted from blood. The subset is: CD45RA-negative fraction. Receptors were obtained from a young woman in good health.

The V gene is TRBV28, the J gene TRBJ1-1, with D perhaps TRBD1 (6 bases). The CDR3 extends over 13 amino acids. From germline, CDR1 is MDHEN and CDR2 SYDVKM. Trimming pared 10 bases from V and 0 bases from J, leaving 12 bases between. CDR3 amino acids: CATRGPMNTEAFF. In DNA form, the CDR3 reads TGTGCCACTCGGGGGCCGATGAACACTGAAGCTTTCTTT.

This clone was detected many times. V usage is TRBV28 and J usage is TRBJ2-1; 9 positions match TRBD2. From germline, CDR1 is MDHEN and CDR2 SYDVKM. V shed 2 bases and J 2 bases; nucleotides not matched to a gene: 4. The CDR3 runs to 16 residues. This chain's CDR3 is CASSLVVAGAYNEQFF. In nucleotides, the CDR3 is TGTGCCAGCAGTTTAGTAGTAGCGGGAGCCTACAATGAGCAGTTCTTC.

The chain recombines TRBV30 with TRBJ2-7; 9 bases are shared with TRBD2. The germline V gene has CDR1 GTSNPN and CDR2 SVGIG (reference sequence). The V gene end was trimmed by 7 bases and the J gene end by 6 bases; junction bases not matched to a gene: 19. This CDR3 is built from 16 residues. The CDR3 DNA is TGTGCCTACAGGGGATTGAGGCGGGAGGGCCGAGTCGAGCAGTACTTC. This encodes CAYRGLRREGRVEQYF.

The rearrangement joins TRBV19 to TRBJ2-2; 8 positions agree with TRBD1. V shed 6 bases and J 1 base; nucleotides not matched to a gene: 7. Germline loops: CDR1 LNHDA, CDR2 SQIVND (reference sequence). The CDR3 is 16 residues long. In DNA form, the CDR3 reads TGTGCCAGTAGAAGATCCAGGGGGCGGAACACCGGGGAGCTGTTTTTT. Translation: CASRRSRGRNTGELFF.

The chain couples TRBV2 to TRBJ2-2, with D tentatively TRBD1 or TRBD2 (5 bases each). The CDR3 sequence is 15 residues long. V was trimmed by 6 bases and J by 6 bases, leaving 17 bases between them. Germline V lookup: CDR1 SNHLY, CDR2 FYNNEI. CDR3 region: CASSSGQKIPGELFF. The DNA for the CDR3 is TGTGCCAGCAGCAGCGGACAAAAAATCCCCGGGGAGCTGTTTTTT.

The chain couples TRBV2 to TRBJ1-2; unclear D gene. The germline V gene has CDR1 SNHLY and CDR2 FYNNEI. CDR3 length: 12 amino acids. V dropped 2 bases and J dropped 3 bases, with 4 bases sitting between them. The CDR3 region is CASSETDYGYTF. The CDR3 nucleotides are TGTGCCAGCAGTGAAACAGACTATGGCTACACCTTC. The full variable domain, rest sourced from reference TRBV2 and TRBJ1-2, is EPEVTQTPSHQVTQMGQEVILRCVPISNHLYFYWYRQILGQKVEFLVSFYNNEISEKSEIFDDQFSVERPDGSNFTLKIRSTKLEDSAMYFCASSETDYGYTFGSGTRLTVV.

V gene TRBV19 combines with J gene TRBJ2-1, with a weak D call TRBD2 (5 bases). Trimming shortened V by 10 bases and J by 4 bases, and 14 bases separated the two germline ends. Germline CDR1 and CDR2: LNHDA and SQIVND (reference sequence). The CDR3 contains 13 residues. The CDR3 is CATNNPGYNEQFF. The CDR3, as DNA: TGTGCCACCAACAACCCGGGGTACAATGAGCAGTTCTTC.

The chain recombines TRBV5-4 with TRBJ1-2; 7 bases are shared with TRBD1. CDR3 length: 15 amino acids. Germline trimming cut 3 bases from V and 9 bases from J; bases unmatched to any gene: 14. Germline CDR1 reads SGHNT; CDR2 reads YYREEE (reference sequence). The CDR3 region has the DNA TGTGCCAGCAGCTCGGGGCGACAGGGCCTATTCAGCTACACCTTC. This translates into CASSSGRQGLFSYTF.

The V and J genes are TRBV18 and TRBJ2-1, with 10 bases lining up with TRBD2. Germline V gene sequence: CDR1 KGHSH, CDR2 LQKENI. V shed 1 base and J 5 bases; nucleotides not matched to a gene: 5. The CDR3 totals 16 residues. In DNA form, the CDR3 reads TGTGCCAGCTCACCACAGAAAGCGGGAGGGAACAATGAGCAGTTCTTC. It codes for CASSPQKAGGNNEQFF.

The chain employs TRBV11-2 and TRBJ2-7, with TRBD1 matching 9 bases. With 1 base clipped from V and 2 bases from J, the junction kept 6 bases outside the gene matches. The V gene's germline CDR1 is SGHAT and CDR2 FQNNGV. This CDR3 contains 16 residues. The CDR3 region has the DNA TGTGCCAGCAGCTTAGCTATGGACAGGGGACCCTACGAGCAGTACTTC. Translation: CASSLAMDRGPYEQYF.

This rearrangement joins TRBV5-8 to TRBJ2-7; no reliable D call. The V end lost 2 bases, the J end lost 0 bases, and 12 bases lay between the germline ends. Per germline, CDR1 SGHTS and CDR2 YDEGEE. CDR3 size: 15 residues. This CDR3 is CASSLMGSLSYEQYF. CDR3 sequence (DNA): TGTGCCAGCAGCTTAATGGGATCTCTCTCCTACGAGCAGTACTTC.

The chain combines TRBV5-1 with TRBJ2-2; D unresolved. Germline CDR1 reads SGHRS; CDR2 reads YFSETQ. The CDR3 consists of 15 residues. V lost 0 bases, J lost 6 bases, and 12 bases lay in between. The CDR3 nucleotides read TGCGCCAGCAGCTTGGCTCGGGCAGCAGCCGGGGAGCTGTTTTTT. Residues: CASSLARAAAGELFF.

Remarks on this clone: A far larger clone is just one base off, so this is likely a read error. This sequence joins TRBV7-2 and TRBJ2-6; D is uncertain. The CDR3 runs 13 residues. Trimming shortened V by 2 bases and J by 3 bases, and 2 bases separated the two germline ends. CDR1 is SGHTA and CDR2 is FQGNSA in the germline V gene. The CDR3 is CASSLFGANVLTF. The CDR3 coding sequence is TGTGCCAGCAGCTTATTTGGGGCCAACGTCCTGACTTTC.

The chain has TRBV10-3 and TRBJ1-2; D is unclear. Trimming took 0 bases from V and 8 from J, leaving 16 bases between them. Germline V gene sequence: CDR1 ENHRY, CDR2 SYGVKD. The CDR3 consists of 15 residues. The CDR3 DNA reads TGTGCCATCAGTGAGTCAGTGACGATTGGAGAAGGCTACACCTTC. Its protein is CAISESVTIGEGYTF.

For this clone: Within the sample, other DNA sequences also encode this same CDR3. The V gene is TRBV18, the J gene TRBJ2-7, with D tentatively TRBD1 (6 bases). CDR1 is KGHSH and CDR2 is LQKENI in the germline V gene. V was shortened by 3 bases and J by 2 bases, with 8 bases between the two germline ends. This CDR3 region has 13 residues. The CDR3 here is CASSPPGAYEQYF. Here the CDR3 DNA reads TGTGCCAGCTCACCCCCAGGGGCCTACGAGCAGTACTTC.

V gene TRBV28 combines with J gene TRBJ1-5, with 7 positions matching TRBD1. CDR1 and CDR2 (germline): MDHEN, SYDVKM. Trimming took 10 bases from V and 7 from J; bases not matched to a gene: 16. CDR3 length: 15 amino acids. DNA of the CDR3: TGTGCCACGTCGGGGACAGAATTTGTTTACCAGCCCCAGCATTTT. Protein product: CATSGTEFVYQPQHF. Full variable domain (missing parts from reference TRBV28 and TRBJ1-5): DVKVTQSSRYLVKRTGEKVFLECVQDMDHENMFWYRQDPGLGLRLIYFSYDVKMKEKGDIPEGYSVSREKKERFSLILESASTNQTSMYLCATSGTEFVYQPQHFGDGTRLSIL.

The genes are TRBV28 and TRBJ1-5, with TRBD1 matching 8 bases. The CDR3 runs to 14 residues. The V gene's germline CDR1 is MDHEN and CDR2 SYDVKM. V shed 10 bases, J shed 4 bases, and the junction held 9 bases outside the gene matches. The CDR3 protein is CATLPGQENQPQHF. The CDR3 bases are TGTGCCACTTTACCGGGACAGGAGAATCAGCCCCAGCATTTT.

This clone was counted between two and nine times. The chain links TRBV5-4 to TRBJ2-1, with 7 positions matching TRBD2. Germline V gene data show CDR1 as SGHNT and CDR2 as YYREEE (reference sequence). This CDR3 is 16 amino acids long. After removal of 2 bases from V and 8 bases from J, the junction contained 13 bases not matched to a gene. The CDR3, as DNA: TGTGCCAGCAGCTTTGGGGGACCGCGGGAGCCCGATGAGCAGTTCTTC. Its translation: CASSFGGPREPDEQFF.

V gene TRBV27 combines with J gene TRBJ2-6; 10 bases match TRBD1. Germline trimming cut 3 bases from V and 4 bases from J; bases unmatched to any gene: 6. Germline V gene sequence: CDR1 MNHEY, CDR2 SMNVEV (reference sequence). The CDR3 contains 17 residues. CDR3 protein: CASSLGQGKRGANVLTF. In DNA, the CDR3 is TGTGCCAGCAGTTTGGGACAGGGGAAGCGAGGGGCCAACGTCCTGACTTTC. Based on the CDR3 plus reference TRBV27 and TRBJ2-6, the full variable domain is EAQVTQNPRYLITVTGKKLTVTCSQNMNHEYMSWYRQDPGLGLRQIYYSMNVEVTDKGDVPEGYKVSRKEKRNFPLILESPSPNQTSLYFCASSLGQGKRGANVLTFGAGSRLTVL.

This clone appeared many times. The CDR3 DNA sequence: TGTGCCAGCTCACCAGTACGTGCGGGCTCTGAAGCTTTCTTT. It yields the protein CASSPVRAGSEAFF. The chain has TRBV18 and TRBJ1-1; no definite D call. The CDR3 is 14 residues long. The germline CDR1 and CDR2 sequences are KGHSH and LQKENI. V gave up 2 bases and J gave up 6 bases, with 13 bases separating them.

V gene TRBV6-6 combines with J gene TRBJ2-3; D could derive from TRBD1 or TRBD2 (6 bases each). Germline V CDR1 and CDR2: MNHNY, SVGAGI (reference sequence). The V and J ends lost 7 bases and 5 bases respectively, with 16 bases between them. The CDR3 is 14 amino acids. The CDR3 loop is CASTPPGGQDTQYF. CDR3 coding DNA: TGTGCCAGCACTCCCCCCGGGGGACAAGATACGCAGTATTTT.

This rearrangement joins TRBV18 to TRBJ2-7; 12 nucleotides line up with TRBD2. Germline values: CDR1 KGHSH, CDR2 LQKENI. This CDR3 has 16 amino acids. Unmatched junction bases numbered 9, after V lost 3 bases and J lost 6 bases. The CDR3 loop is CASSPKRLAGAGEQYF. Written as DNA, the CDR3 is TGTGCCAGCTCACCGAAAAGACTAGCGGGAGCTGGCGAGCAGTACTTC. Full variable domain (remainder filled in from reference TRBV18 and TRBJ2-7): NAGVMQNPRHLVRRRGQEARLRCSPMKGHSHVYWYRQLPEEGLKFMVYLQKENIIDESGMPKERFSAEFPKEGPSILRIQQVVRGDSAAYFCASSPKRLAGAGEQYFGPGTRLTVT.

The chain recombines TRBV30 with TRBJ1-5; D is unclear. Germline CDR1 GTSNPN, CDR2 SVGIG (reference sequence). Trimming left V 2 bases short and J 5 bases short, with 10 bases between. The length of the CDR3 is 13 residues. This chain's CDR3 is CAWSQQLHQPQHF. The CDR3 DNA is TGTGCCTGGAGTCAACAGCTCCATCAGCCCCAGCATTTT.

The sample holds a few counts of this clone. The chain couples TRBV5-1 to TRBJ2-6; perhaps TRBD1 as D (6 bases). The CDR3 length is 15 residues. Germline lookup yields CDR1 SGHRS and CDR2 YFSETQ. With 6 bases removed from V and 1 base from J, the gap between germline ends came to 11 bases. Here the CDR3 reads CASTAQGSGANVLTF. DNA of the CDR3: TGCGCCAGCACCGCCCAGGGGTCTGGGGCCAACGTCCTGACTTTC.

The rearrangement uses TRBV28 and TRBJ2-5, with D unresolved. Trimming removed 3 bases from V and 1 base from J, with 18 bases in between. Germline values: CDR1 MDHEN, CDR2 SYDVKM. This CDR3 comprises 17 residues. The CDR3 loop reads CASSFGSAAPSQETQYF. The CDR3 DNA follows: TGTGCCAGCAGTTTTGGTTCGGCGGCGCCGAGCCAAGAGACCCAGTACTTC.

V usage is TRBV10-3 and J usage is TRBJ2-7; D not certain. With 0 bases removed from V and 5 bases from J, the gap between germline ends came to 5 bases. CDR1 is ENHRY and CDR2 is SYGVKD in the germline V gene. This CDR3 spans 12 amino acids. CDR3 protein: CAISESTHEQYF. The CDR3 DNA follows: TGTGCCATCAGTGAGTCGACCCACGAGCAGTACTTC.